This T cell receptor (beta chain) was identified in a study of molecular identifiers for immune sequencing clone quantification. Study-level information: Four of five RNA aliquots from approximately 20,000 or 100,000 naive CD8 T cells were sequenced.

TCRdb used MiXCR to reprocess the PCR reads, holding one entry per CDR3 protein. The sample has 88,000 or so distinct CDR3 sequences, about 21% seen once. Trimming cost V 2 bases and J 5 bases, with 15 bases left between them. The CDR3 runs 15 residues. The germline gives CDR1 MNHEY, CDR2 SVGAGI. Naive CD8 T cell sorting was performed on the CD8+CD4-CCR7+CD45RA+ phenotype. This chain uses TRBV6-5 with TRBJ2-5; tentative D call: TRBD1 (5 bases). Sequenced input: naive CD8+ T cells from blood, with Jurkat cell RNA spiked in. The subset is: FACS-sorted CD8+CD4-CCR7+CD45RA+ naive T cells. The TCR comes from a human donor in good health. Some libraries in this study had Jurkat cell RNA spiked in. CDR3 in amino acids: CASSYDLRPGETQYF. The CDR3 DNA reads TGTGCCAGCAGTTACGATTTGCGGCCAGGGGAGACCCAGTACTTC.